Each of the 10 T cell receptor beta chains below was sequenced from the same sample in a study of cytomegalovirus exposure and HLA in healthy donors. The primer mix had 60 Vbeta and 13 Jbeta primers. The assay was immunoSEQ multiplex PCR, and TCRdb's table has in-frame clones only and misses some. The repertoire table contains 200,000 or so clones. The sample comprised PBMCs. These TCRs come from a boy younger than 18 in good health and CMV-seronegative.

The genes are TRBV13 and TRBJ2-7, with 9 bases fitting TRBD1. Trimming at V came to 5 bases and at J to 0 bases, leaving 11 bases not matched to a gene. The germline gives CDR1 PRHDT, CDR2 FYEKMQ (reference sequence). The CDR3 loop spans 17 amino acids. CDR3 in amino acids: CASSPVRDRVISYEQYF. In DNA, the CDR3 is TGTGCCAGCAGCCCGGTACGGGACAGGGTTATCTCCTACGAGCAGTACTTC.

The chain couples TRBV6-1 to TRBJ2-7; 10 nucleotides line up with TRBD2. After removal of 2 bases from V and 0 bases from J, the junction contained 1 base not matched to a gene. This CDR3 region has 15 residues. CDR1 and CDR2 (germline): MNHNS, SASEGT. In nucleotides, the CDR3 is TGTGCCAGCAGTGAATGGACTAGCGGCTCCTACGAGCAGTACTTC. Encoded protein: CASSEWTSGSYEQYF.

The CDR3 reads CAWSEVVAPRGELFF. The CDR3 region has the DNA TGTGCCTGGAGTGAGGTGGTAGCGCCTAGGGGGGAGCTGTTTTTT. The chain links TRBV30 to TRBJ2-2, with D perhaps TRBD2 (5 bases). The length of the CDR3 is 15 residues. Trimming removed 1 base at V and 8 bases at J, with 17 bases between. From germline, CDR1 is GTSNPN and CDR2 SVGIG (reference sequence).

V gene TRBV7-6 combines with J gene TRBJ1-2, with no clear D. The V gene's germline CDR1 is SGHVS and CDR2 FNYEAQ. V was trimmed by 2 bases and J by 7 bases, leaving 20 bases between them. The length of the CDR3 is 16 residues. As DNA, the CDR3 is TGTGCCAGCAGCTTATCAACTTCGAGGGAGGTGGGTGGCTACACCTTC. Protein sequence: CASSLSTSREVGGYTF.

J is TRBJ2-7 and V is TRBV4-1; 7 nucleotides agree with TRBD1. Losses at the gene ends were 0 bases for V and 2 bases for J; bases not matched to a gene: 7. CDR1 and CDR2 from the germline V gene are MGHRA and YSYEKL. The length of the CDR3 is 16 residues. The CDR3 sequence is CASSQDPTGTAYEQYF. CDR3 DNA sequence: TGCGCCAGCAGCCAAGATCCTACAGGGACAGCCTACGAGCAGTACTTC.

Note on this clone: Other DNA sequences in this sample translate to the same CDR3. The chain combines TRBV7-2 with TRBJ2-7; TRBD2 agrees at 8 bases. This CDR3 is built from 15 residues. Germline CDR1 reads SGHTA; CDR2 reads FQGNSA. V lost 1 base to trimming and J lost 2 bases; unmatched junction nucleotides: 4. This CDR3 reads CASSLGGGGTYEQYF. The CDR3, as DNA: TGTGCCAGCAGCTTAGGGGGCGGGGGGACCTACGAGCAGTACTTC.

The V call is TRBV6-1, the J call TRBJ2-3; 14 bases line up with TRBD2. The CDR3 length is 17 residues. V gave up 5 bases and J gave up 1 base; unmatched junction bases: 5. CDR1 MNHNS and CDR2 SASEGT come from the germline V gene. The DNA for the CDR3 is TGTGCCAGCAGTCAAGGACTAGCGGGGGGCCGCACAGATACGCAGTATTTT. This codes for CASSQGLAGGRTDTQYF.

The J gene is TRBJ2-5, the V gene TRBV30, with 11 bases fitting TRBD2. The CDR3 is 13 amino acids. Trimming took 7 bases from V and 5 from J; bases not matched to a gene: 6. CDR1 is GTSNPN and CDR2 is SVGIG in the germline V gene (reference sequence). The CDR3 spells CAFSRTSGETQYF. The CDR3 DNA is TGTGCCTTTTCTCGGACTAGCGGGGAGACCCAGTACTTC.

The chain uses TRBV5-1 and TRBJ1-2, with 9 bases aligning to TRBD1. Per the germline V gene, CDR1 is SGHRS and CDR2 is YFSETQ. CDR3 length: 16 amino acids. V dropped 4 bases and J dropped 3; count of bases not matched to a gene: 10. CDR3: CASSPGGGQGYYGYTF. The CDR3 coding sequence is TGCGCCAGCAGCCCGGGAGGGGGACAGGGTTACTATGGCTACACCTTC.

V and J are TRBV10-3 and TRBJ2-5; TRBD2 matches 11 bases. Germline CDR1 and CDR2: ENHRY and SYGVKD. J lost 5 bases, V lost 9 bases, and 14 bases had no gene match. The CDR3 contains 16 residues. DNA for the CDR3: TGTGCCATTTCGATGACTAGCGGGGCTTTCAAGGAGACCCAGTACTTC. Translating it yields CAISMTSGAFKETQYF.